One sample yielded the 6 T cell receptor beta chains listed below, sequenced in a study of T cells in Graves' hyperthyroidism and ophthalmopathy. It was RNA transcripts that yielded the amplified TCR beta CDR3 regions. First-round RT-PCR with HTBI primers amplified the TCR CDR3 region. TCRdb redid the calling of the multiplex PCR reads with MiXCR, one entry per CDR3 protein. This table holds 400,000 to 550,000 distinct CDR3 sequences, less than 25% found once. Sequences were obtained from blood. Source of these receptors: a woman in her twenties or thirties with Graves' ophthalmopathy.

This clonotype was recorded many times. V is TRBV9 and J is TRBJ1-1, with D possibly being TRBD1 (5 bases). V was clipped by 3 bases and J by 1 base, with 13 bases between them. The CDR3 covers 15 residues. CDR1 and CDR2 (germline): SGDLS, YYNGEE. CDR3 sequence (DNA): TGTGCCAGCAGCGCCCTCAGGGTCCAGAACACTGAAGCTTTCTTT. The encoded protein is CASSALRVQNTEAFF.

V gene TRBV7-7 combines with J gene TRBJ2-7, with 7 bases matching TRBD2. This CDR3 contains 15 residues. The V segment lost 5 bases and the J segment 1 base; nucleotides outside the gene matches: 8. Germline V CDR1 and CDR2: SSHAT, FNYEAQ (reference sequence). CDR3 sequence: CASSPERGPSYEQYF. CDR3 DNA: TGTGCCAGCAGCCCCGAGCGGGGCCCATCCTACGAGCAGTACTTC.

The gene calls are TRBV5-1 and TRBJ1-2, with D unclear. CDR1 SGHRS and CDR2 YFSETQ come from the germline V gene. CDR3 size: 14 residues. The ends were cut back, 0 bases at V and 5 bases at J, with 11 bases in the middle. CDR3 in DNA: TGCGCCAGCAGCTTGGCCACAGTCACGTATGGCTACACCTTC. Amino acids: CASSLATVTYGYTF.

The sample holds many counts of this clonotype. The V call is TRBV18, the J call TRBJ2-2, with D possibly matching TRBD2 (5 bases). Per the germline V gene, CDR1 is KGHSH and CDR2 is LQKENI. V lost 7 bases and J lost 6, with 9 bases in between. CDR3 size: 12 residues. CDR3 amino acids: CASFLRAGELFF. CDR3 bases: TGTGCCAGCTTTCTGAGGGCCGGGGAGCTGTTTTTT.

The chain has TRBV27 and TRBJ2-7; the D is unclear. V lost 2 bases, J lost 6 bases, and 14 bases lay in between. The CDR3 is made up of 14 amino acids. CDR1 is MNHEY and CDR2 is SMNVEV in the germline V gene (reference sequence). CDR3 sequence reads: CASSLNWPPLEQYF. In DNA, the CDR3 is TGTGCCAGCAGTTTAAATTGGCCTCCCCTCGAGCAGTACTTC.

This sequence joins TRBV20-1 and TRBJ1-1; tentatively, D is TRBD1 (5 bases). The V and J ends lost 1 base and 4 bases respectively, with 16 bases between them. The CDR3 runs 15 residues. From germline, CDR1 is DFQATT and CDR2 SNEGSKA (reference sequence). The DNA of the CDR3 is TGCAGTGCTAGAGGCCCAAGGGGTTCGGGCACTGAAGCTTTCTTT. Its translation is CSARGPRGSGTEAFF.